The T cell receptor (beta chain) described here comes from a study of identical twins. The sample holds many counts of this clonotype. TCRdb re-analysed the 5' RACE reads in MiXCR, keeping a single row per CDR3 protein. The top ten clones hold approximately 8.9% of a sample with about 390,000 distinct CDR3 sequences, about 9% of them seen once. The TCR originated in a woman in her 50s in good health. Sequenced input: naive T cells sorted from blood.

The CDR3 DNA reads TGTGCCAGCAGCTTGGGACTAGCGGGGAGCAATGAGCAGTTCTTC. Translated: CASSLGLAGSNEQFF. V and J are TRBV5-6 and TRBJ2-1; 11 nucleotides match TRBD2. The CDR3 covers 15 residues. Germline CDR1 is SGHDT and CDR2 is YYEEEE. V was pared by 0 bases and J by 6 bases, with 2 bases of the junction left unmatched.